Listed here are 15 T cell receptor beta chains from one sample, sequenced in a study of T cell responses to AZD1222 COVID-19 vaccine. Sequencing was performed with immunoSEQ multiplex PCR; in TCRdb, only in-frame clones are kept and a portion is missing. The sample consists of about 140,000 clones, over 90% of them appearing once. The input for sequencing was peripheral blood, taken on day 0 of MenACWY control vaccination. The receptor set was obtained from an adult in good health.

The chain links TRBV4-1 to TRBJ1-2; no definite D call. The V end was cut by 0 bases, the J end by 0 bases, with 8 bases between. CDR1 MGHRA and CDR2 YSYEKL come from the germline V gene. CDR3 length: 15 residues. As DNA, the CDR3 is TGCGCCAGCAGCCAAGAAGGGAGGGCTAACTATGGCTACACCTTC. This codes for CASSQEGRANYGYTF.

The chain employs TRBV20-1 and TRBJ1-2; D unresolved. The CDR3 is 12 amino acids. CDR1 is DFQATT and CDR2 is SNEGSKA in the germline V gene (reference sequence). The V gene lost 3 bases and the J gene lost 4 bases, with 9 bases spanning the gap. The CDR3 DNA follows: TGCAGTGCTAGTTCTCGGGCCTATGGCTACACCTTC. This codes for CSASSRAYGYTF.

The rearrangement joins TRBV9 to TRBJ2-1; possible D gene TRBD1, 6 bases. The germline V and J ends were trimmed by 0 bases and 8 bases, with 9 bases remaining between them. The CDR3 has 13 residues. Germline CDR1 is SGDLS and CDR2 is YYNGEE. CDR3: CASSVADRDEQFF. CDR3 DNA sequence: TGTGCCAGCAGCGTAGCGGACAGAGATGAGCAGTTCTTC.

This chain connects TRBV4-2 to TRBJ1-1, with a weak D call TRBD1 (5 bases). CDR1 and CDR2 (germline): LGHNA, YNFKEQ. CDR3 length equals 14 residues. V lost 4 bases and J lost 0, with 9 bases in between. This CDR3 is CASSLRGVNTEAFF. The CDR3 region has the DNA TGTGCCAGCAGCCTACGGGGGGTGAACACTGAAGCTTTCTTT.

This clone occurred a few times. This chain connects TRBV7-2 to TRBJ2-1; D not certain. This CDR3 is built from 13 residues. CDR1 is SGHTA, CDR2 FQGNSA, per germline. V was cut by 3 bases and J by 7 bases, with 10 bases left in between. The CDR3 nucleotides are TGTGCCAGCAGCTTGAGAGTACAGAATGAGCAGTTCTTC. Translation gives CASSLRVQNEQFF. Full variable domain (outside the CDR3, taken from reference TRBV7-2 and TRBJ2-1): GAGVSQSPSNKVTEKGKDVELRCDPISGHTALYWYRQSLGQGLEFLIYFQGNSAPDKSGLPSDRFSAERTGGSVSTLTIQRTQQEDSAVYLCASSLRVQNEQFFGPGTRLTVL.

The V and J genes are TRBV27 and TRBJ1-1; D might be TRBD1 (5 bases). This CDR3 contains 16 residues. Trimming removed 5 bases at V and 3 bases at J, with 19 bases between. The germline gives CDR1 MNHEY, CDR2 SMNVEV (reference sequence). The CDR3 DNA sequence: TGTGCCAGCAGTCGATCAGGGTTGGTAGGGGACACTGAAGCTTTCTTT. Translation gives CASSRSGLVGDTEAFF.

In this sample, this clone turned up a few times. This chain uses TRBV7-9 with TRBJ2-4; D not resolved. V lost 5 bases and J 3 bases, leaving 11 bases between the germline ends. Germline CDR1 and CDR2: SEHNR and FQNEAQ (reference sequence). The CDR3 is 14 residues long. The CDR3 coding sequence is TGTGCCAGCAGCCTTACAAAAAACAAAAACATTCAGTACTTC. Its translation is CASSLTKNKNIQYF.

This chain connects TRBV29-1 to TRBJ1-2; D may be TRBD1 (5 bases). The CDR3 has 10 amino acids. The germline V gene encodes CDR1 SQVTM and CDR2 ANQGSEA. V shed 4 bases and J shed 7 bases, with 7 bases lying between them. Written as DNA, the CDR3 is TGCAGCGTTGGGGGGGGTGGCTACACCTTC. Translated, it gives CSVGGGGYTF.

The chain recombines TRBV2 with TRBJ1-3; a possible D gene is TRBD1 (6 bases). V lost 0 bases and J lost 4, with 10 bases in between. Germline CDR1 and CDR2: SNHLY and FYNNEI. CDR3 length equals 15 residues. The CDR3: CASSEARGAGNTIYF. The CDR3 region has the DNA TGTGCCAGCAGTGAAGCGCGGGGGGCAGGAAACACCATATATTTT.

The CDR3 sequence: CASRSGGRDIYF. CDR3 nucleotide sequence: TGTGCCAGCAGATCTGGGGGGCGCGACATATATTTT. This chain joins TRBV2 and TRBJ1-3; D possibly corresponds to TRBD1 (6 bases). The V and J ends lost 6 bases and 12 bases respectively, with 15 bases between them. This CDR3 has 12 amino acids. Germline-derived CDR1 and CDR2 are SNHLY and FYNNEI. Full variable domain (remainder filled in from reference TRBV2 and TRBJ1-3): EPEVTQTPSHQVTQMGQEVILRCVPISNHLYFYWYRQILGQKVEFLVSFYNNEISEKSEIFDDQFSVERPDGSNFTLKIRSTKLEDSAMYFCASRSGGRDIYFGEGSWLTVV.

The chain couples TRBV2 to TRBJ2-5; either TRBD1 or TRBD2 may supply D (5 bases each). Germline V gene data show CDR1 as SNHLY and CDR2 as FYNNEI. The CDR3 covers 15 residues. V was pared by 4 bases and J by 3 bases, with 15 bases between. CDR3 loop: CASSGDLTGEETQYF. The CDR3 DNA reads TGTGCCAGCAGTGGGGACCTCACCGGGGAAGAGACCCAGTACTTC. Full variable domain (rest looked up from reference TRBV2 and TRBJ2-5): EPEVTQTPSHQVTQMGQEVILRCVPISNHLYFYWYRQILGQKVEFLVSFYNNEISEKSEIFDDQFSVERPDGSNFTLKIRSTKLEDSAMYFCASSGDLTGEETQYFGPGTRLLVL.

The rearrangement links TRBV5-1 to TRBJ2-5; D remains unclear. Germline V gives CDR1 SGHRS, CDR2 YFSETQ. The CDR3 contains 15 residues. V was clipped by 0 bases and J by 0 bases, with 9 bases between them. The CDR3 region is CASSLGLHNQETQYF. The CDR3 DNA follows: TGCGCCAGCAGCTTGGGTCTGCACAACCAAGAGACCCAGTACTTC.

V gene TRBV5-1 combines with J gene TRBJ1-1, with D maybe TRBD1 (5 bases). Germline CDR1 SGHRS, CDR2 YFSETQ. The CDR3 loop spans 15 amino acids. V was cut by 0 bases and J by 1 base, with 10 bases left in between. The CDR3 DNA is TGCGCCAGCAGCTTGGCGGGGGGAAAGAACACTGAAGCTTTCTTT. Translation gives CASSLAGGKNTEAFF.

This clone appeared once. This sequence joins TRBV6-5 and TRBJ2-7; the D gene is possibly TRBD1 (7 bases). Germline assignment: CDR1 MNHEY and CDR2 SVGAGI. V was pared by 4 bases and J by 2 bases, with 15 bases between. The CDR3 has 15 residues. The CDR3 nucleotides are TGTGCCAGCAGTTTAGGCGGGGACAGACCCTACGAGCAGTACTTC. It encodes CASSLGGDRPYEQYF.

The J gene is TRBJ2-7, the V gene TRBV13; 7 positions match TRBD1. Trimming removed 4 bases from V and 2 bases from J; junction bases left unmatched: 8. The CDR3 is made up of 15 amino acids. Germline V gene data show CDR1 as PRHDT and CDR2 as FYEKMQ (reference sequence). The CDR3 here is CASSSMTGSPYEQYF. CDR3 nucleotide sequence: TGTGCCAGCAGCTCCATGACAGGGTCCCCCTACGAGCAGTACTTC. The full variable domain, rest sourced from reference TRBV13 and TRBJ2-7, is AAGVIQSPRHLIKEKRETATLKCYPIPRHDTVYWYQQGPGQDPQFLISFYEKMQSDKGSIPDRFSAQQFSDYHSELNMSSLELGDSALYFCASSSMTGSPYEQYFGPGTRLTVT.